This TCR beta chain originates from a study of blood T cell repertoires in COVID-19. About the research overall: Specimens from acute and convalescent COVID-19 originated in the United States, Italy and Spain. In each case, the material was cDNA or gDNA derived from T cells, B-cell-depleted T cells, or PBMCs.

As handled by the study authors: Amplification from reference gene primers served as the basis for estimated nucleated cell counts. Only in-frame clones appear in the TCRdb table, and some are missing; sequencing was by immunoSEQ multiplex PCR. That table supplies the V and J calls and clone size; D and trimming were determined from the DNA. The profile shows 400,000 to 450,000 clones, approximately 89% of them singletons. Germline values: CDR1 KGHSH, CDR2 LQKENI. V lost 2 bases and J lost 0, with 8 bases in between. The CDR3 loop spans 14 amino acids. The material sequenced was peripheral blood. V gene TRBV18 combines with J gene TRBJ2-7; no reliable D call. The receptor was isolated from a woman aged 35 to 49 with COVID-19, enrolled during active disease. This CDR3 is CASSPSAGSYEQYF. Here the CDR3 DNA reads TGTGCCAGCTCACCATCGGCAGGCTCCTACGAGCAGTACTTC.